This T cell receptor (beta chain) was sequenced during a study of T cells in Graves' hyperthyroidism and ophthalmopathy. Study-wide background: The authors collected peripheral blood at initial diagnosis, before any treatment.

Germline V lookup: CDR1 LNHNV, CDR2 YYDKDF (reference sequence). The germline V and J ends were trimmed by 0 bases and 4 bases, with 13 bases remaining between them. CDR3 length: 16 amino acids. Ophthalmopathy patients all had a Clinical Activity Score of at least 3, a NOSPECS grade of at least 4 and disease under 3 months old. Diagnosis relied on clinical symptoms, serum thyroxine and TRAb, thyroid ultrasound and orbital computed tomography. Out of about 10 ml of fresh peripheral blood came the PBMCs. RNA transcripts gave rise to amplified TCR beta CDR3 regions. During a first-round RT-PCR of the TCR CDR3, the HTBI primer set was used. Via MiXCR, TCRdb re-called the multiplex PCR reads, giving one row per CDR3 protein. The sample consists of approximately 520,000 distinct CDR3 sequences, 24% of them appearing once. This clonotype showed up many times.

The chain employs TRBV15 and TRBJ1-5, with D perhaps TRBD1 (5 bases). This receptor was identified in a woman aged 30 to 39 with Graves' ophthalmopathy. The sample taken for sequencing was blood. The CDR3 protein is CATSRDQARENQPQHF. CDR3 sequence (DNA): TGTGCCACCAGCAGAGATCAAGCCAGGGAGAATCAGCCCCAGCATTTT.